This T cell receptor (beta chain) was found in a study of blood T cell repertoires in COVID-19 (dated by TCRdb to about 2020). Concerning the study at large: Collaborator samples came from the United States, Italy and Spain and covered acute and convalescent phases of COVID-19. Where HLA class I and class II types were available, the types were taken from metadata supplied by the sample provider, not from assay-based typing. The repertoires were released in a freely available public database meant as a resource for research on the immune response to SARS-CoV-2. The samples were drawn from two sources: the first 160 participants of the ongoing ImmuneRACE study, and 1,000 to 1,500 subjects contributed by 6 global collaborators. Deeply sampled blood TCRbeta repertoires from subjects exposed to, actively infected with, or recovered from COVID-19 were included in the dataset. The material from the prospective study consisted of cDNA or gDNA derived from T cells, B-cell-depleted T cells, or PBMCs. Nearly every sample came with metadata listing a de-identified subject ID, COVID-19 status, age in years and sex. What the research found in general, with its limitations: The quantity of clinical and demographic metadata differed by source and by participant and was supplied without curation.

Clipping removes 0 bases from V and 8 bases from J, with 6 as the unmatched junction base count. Sequences MNHNY (CDR1) and SVGAGI (CDR2) are obtained from the germline V gene (reference sequence). Including the terminal cysteine and phenylalanine, the CDR3 comprises 15 residues. The sequence is cut down to CDR3 DNA, 45 bases in frame from base 1. The collaborating institutions used their own protocols to collect whole blood in K2EDTA tubes. For TCRbeta analysis, collaborator samples were shipped as frozen whole blood, as isolated PBMCs, or as DNA extracted from either sample type. A word on this clone: The antigen it recognizes is unknown. It has no much larger one-base neighbor in the sample; base qualities were not kept.

The immunoSEQ Assay, a bias-controlled multiplex PCR, was used to amplify TCRbeta CDR3 regions from genomic DNA. Per the original workflow: The number of nucleated cells in each sample was estimated from the amplification of reference gene primers within the assay. To quantify the absolute abundance of each unique TCRbeta CDR3 rearrangement, sequence reads were collapsed and filtered. For each sample, productive Simpson clonality was calculated as the square root of Simpson's diversity index over productive rearrangements. Here the immuneACCESS table is served through TCRdb, limited to in-frame sequences with V and J called. Missing clones are a known gap in these copies; in checked studies unresolved V genes cover under half, and the rest lacks a known reason. The V and J calls and clone size come from that table; D and trimming were worked out from the DNA. Present in this sample are 120,000 or so clones, about 70% of which were seen just once. In total, the top ten clones hold about 2.2% of the sample.

The sequence was collected from an older woman with acute or convalescent COVID-19. Material for sequencing was peripheral blood. The chain is encoded by TRBV6-6 joined to TRBJ2-1; TRBD2 agrees with 8 junctional bases. The sequenced DNA is TGTGCCAGCAGTTACTCACAGCGGGAGTGGGATGAGCAGTTCTTC. The encoded protein is CASSYSQREWDEQFF.